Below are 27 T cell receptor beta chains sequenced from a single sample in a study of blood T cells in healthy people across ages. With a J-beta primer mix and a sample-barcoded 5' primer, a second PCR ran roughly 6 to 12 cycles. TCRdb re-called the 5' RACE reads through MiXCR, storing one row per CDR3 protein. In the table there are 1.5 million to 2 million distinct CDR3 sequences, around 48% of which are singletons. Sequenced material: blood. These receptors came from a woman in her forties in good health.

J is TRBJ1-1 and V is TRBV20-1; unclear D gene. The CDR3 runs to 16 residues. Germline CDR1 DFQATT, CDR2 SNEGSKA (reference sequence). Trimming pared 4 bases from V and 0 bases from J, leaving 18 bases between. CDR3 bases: TGCAGTGCTAACCCTCAGCGGGGAAGGGTGAACACTGAAGCTTTCTTT. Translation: CSANPQRGRVNTEAFF.

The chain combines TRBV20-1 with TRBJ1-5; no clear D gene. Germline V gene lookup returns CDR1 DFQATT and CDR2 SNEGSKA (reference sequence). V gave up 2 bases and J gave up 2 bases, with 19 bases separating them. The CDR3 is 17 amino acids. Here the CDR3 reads CSARRPTIIGGNQPQHF. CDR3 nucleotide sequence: TGCAGTGCTAGACGCCCAACAATTATCGGTGGCAATCAGCCCCAGCATTTT.

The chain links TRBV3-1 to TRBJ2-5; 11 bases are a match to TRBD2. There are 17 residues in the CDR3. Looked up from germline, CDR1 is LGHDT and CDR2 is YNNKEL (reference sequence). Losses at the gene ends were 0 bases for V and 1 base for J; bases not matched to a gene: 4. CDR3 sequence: CASSQDTSGGLQETQYF. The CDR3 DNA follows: TGTGCCAGCAGCCAAGATACTAGCGGGGGCCTCCAAGAGACCCAGTACTTC.

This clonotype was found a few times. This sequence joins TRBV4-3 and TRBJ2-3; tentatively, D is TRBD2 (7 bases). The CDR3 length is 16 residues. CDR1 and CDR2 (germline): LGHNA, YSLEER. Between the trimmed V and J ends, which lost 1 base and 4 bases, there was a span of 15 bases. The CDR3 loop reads CASSQVEGGPSDTQYF. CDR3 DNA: TGCGCCAGCAGCCAAGTTGAGGGGGGGCCGTCAGATACGCAGTATTTT.

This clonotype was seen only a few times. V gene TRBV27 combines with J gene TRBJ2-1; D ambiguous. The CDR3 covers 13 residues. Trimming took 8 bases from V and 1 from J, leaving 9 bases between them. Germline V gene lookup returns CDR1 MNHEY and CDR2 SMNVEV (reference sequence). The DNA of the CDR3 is TGTGCCAGCCGGTTCGGGTCCTACAATGAGCAGTTCTTC. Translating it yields CASRFGSYNEQFF.

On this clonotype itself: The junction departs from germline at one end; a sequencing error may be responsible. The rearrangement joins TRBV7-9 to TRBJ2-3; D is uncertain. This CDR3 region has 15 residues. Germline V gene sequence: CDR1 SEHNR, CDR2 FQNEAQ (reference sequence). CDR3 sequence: CASSFVLSLTDAQYF. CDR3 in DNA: TGTGCCAGCAGCTTTGTCCTATCTCTCACAGATGCGCAGTATTTT.

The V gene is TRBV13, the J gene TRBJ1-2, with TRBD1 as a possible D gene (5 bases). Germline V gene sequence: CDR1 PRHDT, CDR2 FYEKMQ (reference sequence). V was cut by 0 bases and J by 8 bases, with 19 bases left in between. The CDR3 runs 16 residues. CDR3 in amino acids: CASSLGEGKRAWGYTF. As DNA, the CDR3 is TGTGCCAGCAGCTTAGGGGAGGGGAAAAGGGCTTGGGGCTACACCTTC.

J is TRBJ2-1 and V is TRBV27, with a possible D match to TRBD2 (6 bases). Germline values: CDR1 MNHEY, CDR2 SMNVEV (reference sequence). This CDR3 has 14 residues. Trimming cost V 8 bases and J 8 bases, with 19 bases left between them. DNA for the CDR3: TGTGCCAGCTCCCCAAGGAGGGGAAGGGATGAGCAGTTCTTC. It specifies CASSPRRGRDEQFF.

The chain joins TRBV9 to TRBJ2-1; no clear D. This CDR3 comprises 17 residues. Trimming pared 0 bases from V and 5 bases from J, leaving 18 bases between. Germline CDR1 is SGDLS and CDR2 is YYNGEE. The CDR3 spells CASSVDPAPRLNNEQFF. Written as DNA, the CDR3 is TGTGCCAGCAGCGTAGACCCAGCACCGCGCCTTAACAATGAGCAGTTCTTC.

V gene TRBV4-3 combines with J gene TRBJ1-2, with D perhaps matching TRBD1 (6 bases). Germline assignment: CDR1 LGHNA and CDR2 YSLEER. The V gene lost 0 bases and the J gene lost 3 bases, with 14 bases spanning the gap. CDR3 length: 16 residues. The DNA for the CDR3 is TGCGCCAGCAGCCAAGATTTCCCAGGGGCGGACTATGGCTACACCTTC. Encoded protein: CASSQDFPGADYGYTF.

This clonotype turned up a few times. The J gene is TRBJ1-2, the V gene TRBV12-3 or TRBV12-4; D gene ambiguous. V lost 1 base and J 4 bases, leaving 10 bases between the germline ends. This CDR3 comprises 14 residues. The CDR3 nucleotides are TGTGCCAGCAGTTTAGGGCTTGGGGTCTATGGCTACACCTTC. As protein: CASSLGLGVYGYTF.

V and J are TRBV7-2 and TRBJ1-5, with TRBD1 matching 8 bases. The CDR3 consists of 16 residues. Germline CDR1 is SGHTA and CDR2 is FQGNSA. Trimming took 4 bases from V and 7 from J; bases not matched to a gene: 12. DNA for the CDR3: TGTGCCAGCAGCTCAGGAGGACAGGGAAGAGGACAGCCCCAGCATTTT. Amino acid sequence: CASSSGGQGRGQPQHF.

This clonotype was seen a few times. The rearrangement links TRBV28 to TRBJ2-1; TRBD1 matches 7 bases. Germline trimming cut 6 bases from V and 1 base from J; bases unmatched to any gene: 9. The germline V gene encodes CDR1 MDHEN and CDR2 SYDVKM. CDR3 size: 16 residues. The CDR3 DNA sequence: TGTGCCAGCAGGGATACAGGGGTTTCGTCCTACAATGAGCAGTTCTTC. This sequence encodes CASRDTGVSSYNEQFF. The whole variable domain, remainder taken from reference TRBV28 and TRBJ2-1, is DVKVTQSSRYLVKRTGEKVFLECVQDMDHENMFWYRQDPGLGLRLIYFSYDVKMKEKGDIPEGYSVSREKKERFSLILESASTNQTSMYLCASRDTGVSSYNEQFFGPGTRLTVL.

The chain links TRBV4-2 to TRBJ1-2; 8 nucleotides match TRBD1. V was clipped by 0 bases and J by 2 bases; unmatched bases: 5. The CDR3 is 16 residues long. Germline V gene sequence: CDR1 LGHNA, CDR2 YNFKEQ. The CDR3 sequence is CASSQESRGQNYGYTF. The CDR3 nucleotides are TGTGCCAGCAGCCAAGAGTCCAGGGGGCAAAACTATGGCTACACCTTC.

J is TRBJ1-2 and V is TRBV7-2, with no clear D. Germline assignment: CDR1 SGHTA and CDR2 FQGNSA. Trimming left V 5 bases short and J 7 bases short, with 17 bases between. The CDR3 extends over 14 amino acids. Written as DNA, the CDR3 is TGTGCCAGCAGCGGACGGAATCCCATGGGTGGCTACACCTTC. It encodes CASSGRNPMGGYTF. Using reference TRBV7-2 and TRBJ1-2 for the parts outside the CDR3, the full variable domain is GAGVSQSPSNKVTEKGKDVELRCDPISGHTALYWYRQSLGQGLEFLIYFQGNSAPDKSGLPSDRFSAERTGGSVSTLTIQRTQQEDSAVYLCASSGRNPMGGYTFGSGTRLTVV.

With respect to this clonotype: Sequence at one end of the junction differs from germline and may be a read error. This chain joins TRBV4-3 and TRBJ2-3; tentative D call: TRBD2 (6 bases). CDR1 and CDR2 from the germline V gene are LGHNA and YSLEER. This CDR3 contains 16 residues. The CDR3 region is CASSQEGIGGTGTQYF. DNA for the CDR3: TGCGCCAGCAGCCAAGAAGGAATCGGGGGAACAGGTACGCAGTATTTT.

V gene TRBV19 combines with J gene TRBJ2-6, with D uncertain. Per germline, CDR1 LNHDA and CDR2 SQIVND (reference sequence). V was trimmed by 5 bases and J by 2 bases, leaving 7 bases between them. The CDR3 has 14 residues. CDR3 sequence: CASSSKAGANVLTF. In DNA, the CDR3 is TGTGCCAGTAGTTCGAAAGCTGGGGCCAACGTCCTGACTTTC.

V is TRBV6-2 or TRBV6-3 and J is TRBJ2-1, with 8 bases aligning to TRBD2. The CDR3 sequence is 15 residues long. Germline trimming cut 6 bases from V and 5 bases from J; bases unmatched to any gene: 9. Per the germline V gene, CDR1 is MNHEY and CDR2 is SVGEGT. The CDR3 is CASSRSGGKHNEQFF. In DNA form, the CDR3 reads TGTGCCAGCAGCCGAAGCGGGGGCAAACACAATGAGCAGTTCTTC.

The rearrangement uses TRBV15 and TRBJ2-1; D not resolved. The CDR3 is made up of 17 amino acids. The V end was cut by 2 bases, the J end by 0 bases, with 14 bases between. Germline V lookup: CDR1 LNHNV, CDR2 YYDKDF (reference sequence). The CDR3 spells CATSRKVSRRSYNEQFF. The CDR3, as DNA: TGTGCCACCAGCAGAAAGGTGAGCAGGCGCTCCTACAATGAGCAGTTCTTC.

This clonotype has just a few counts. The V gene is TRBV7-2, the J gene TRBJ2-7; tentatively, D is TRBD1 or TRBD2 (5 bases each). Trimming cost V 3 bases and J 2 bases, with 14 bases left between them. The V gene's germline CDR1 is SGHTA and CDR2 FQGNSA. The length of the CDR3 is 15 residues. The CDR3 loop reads CASSLDRDPAYEQYF. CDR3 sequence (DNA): TGTGCCAGCAGCTTGGACCGGGACCCCGCCTACGAGCAGTACTTC.

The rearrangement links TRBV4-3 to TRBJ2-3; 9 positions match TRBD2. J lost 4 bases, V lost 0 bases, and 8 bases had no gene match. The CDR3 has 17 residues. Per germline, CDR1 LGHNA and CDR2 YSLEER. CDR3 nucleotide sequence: TGCGCCAGCAGCCAAGATAGGAGCGGGGGGACCTCAGATACGCAGTATTTT. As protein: CASSQDRSGGTSDTQYF.

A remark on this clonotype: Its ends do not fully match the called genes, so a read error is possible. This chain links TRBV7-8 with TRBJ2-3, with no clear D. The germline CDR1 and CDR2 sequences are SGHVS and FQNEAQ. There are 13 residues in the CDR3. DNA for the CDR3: TGTGCCGGCAGCTTAGCCCAACTGGATACGCAGTATTTT. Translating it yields CAGSLAQLDTQYF. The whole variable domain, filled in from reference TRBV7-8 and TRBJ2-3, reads GAGVSQSPRYKVAKRGQDVALRCDPISGHVSLFWYQQALGQGPEFLTYFQNEAQLDKSGLPSDRFFAERPEGSVSTLKIQRTQQEDSAVYLCAGSLAQLDTQYFGPGTRLTVL.

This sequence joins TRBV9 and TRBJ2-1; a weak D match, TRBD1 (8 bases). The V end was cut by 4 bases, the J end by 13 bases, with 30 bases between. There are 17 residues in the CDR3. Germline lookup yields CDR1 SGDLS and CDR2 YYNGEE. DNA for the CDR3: TGTGCCAGCAGCTTGGGAAGGTCTCAGGGGGCGCGGGAGACCCAGTTCTTC. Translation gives CASSLGRSQGARETQFF.

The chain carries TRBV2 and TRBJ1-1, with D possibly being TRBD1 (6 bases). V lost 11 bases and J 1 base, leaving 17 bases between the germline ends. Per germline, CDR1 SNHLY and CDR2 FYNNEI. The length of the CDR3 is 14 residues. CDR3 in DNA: TGTGCCTTGAGAGGGGGGCAACAGAACACTGAAGCTTTCTTT. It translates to CALRGGQQNTEAFF.

Here the CDR3 reads CASSEDEGWETQYF. The CDR3 DNA reads as TGTGCCAGCAGTGAGGACGAGGGGTGGGAGACCCAGTACTTC. This chain connects TRBV2 to TRBJ2-5; D possibly matches TRBD1 or TRBD2 (5 bases each). Trimming stripped 3 bases from V and 5 bases from J, with 13 bases between. This CDR3 has 14 amino acids. Germline V gene sequence: CDR1 SNHLY, CDR2 FYNNEI.

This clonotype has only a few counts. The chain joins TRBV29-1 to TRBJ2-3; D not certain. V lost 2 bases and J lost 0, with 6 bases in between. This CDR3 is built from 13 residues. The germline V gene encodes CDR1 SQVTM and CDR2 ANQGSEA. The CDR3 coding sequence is TGCAGCGTTGAAAGGCAGAGCACAGATACGCAGTATTTT. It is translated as CSVERQSTDTQYF.

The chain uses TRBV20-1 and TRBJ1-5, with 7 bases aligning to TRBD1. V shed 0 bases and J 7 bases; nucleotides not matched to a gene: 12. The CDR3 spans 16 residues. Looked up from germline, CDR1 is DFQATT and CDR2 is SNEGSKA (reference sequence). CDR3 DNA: TGCAGTGCTAGAGATTCGAGGGGGCCCCCTAGACAGCCCCAGCATTTT. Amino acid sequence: CSARDSRGPPRQPQHF.